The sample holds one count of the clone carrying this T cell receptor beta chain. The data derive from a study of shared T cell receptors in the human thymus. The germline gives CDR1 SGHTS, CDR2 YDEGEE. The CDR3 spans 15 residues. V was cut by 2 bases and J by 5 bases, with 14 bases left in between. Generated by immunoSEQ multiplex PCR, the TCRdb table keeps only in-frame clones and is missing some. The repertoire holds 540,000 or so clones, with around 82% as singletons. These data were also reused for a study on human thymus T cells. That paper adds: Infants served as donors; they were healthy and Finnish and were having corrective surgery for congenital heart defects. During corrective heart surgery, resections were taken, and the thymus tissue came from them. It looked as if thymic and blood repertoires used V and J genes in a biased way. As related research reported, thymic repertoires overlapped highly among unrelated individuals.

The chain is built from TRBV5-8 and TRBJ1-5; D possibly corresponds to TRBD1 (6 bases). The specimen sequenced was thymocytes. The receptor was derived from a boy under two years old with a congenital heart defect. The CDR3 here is CASSLMWGPYQPQHF. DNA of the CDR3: TGTGCCAGCAGCTTAATGTGGGGGCCGTATCAGCCCCAGCATTTT.